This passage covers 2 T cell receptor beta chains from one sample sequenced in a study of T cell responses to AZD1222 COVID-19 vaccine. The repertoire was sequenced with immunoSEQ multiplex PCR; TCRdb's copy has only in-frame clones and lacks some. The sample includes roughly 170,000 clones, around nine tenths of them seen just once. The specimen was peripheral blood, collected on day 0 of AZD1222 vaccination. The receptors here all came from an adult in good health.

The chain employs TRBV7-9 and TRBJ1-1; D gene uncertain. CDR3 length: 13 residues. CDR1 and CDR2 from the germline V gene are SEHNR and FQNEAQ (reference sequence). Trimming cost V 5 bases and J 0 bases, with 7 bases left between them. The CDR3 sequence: CASSTEVNTEAFF. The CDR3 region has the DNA TGTGCCAGCAGCACGGAAGTGAACACTGAAGCTTTCTTT.

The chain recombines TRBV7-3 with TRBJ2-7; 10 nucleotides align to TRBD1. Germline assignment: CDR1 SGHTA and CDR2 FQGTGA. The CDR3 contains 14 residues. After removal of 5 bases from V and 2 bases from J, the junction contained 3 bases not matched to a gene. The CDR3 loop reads CASSLTGGTYEQYF. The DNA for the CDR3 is TGTGCCAGCAGCCTGACAGGGGGCACCTACGAGCAGTACTTC.